Given below is one T cell receptor beta chain in context. In the source study's methods: Reference gene primer amplification gave nucleated cell count estimates. Profiled with immunoSEQ multiplex PCR; TCRdb holds only in-frame clones, not every one. Clone size and V and J calls were adopted from that table, with D and trimming inferred from the DNA. Of nearly 350,000 clones listed, 88% are singletons. This record belongs to a study of blood T cell repertoires in COVID-19. This receptor was identified in a woman in her seventies with COVID-19, enrolled during active disease. The sequenced sample consisted of peripheral blood.

The CDR3 here is CASSRILGGLNEKLFF. For the CDR3, the DNA is TGTGCCAGCAGCCGAATCCTAGGGGGCTTAAATGAAAAACTGTTTTTT. The chain joins TRBV28 to TRBJ1-4; 7 bases map to TRBD1. The CDR3 consists of 16 residues. Germline CDR1 MDHEN, CDR2 SYDVKM. Unmatched junction bases numbered 12, after V lost 6 bases and J lost 5 bases.